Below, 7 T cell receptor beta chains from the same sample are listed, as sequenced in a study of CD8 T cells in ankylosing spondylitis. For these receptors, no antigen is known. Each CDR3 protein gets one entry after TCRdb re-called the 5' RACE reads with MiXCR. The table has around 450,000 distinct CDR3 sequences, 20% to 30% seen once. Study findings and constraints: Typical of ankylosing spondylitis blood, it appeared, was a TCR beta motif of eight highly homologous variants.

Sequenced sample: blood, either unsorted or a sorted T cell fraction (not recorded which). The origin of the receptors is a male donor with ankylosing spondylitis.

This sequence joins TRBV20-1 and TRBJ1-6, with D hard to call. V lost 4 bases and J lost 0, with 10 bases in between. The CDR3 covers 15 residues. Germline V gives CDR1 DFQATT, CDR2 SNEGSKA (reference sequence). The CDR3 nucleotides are TGCAGTGCTACGGCGGAAAGCTCCTATAATTCACCCCTCCACTTT. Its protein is CSATAESSYNSPLHF.

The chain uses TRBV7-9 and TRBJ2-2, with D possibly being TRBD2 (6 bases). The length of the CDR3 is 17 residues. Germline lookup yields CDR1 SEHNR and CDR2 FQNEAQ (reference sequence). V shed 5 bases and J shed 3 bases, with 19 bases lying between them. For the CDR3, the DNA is TGTGCCAGCAGCCCCGAGGTGGGGAGGTCGGACACCGGGGAGCTGTTTTTT. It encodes CASSPEVGRSDTGELFF. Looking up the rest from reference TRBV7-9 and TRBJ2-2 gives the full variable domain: DTGVSQNPRHKITKRGQNVTFRCDPISEHNRLYWYRQTLGQGPEFLTYFQNEAQLEKSRLLSDRFSAERPKGSFSTLEIQRTEQGDSAMYLCASSPEVGRSDTGELFFGEGSRLTVL.

CDR3 DNA sequence: TGCAGTGCTAGGACAGGTCTAGGCTCCTACGAGCAGTACGTC. Translating gives CSARTGLGSYEQYV. The chain uses TRBV20-1 and TRBJ2-7; tentatively, D is TRBD1 (6 bases). The CDR3 runs to 14 residues. Germline values: CDR1 DFQATT, CDR2 SNEGSKA (reference sequence). V lost 3 bases and J lost 0, with 12 bases in between.

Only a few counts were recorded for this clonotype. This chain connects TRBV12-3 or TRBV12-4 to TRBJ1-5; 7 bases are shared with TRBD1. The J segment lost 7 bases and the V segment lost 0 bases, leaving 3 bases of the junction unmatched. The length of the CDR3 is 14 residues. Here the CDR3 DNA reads TGTGCCAGCAGTTTAGCGACAGGGTGGCAGCCCCAGCATTTT. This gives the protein CASSLATGWQPQHF.

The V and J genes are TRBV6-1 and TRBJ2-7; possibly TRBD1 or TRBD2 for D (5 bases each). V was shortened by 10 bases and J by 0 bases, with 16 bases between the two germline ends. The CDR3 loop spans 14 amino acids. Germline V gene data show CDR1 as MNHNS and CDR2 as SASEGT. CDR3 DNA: TGTGCCACAGCCCGGGGCGCGAACTCCTACGAGCAGTACGTC. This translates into CATARGANSYEQYV.

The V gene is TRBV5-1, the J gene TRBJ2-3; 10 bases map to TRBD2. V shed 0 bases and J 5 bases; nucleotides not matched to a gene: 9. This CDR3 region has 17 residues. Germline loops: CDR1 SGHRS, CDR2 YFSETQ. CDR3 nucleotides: TGCGCCAGCAGCTTGGGGACTAGCGGTTTAAGTAGAGATACGCAGTATTTT. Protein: CASSLGTSGLSRDTQYF.

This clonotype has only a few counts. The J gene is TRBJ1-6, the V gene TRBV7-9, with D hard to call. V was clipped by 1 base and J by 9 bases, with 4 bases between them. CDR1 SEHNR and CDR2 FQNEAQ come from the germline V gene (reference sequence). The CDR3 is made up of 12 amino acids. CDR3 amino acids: CASSLVTSPLHF. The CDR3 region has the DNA TGTGCCAGCAGCTTAGTTACTTCACCCCTCCACTTT.